One sample yielded the 23 T cell receptor beta chains listed below, sequenced in a study of blood T cell repertoires in COVID-19. Clones were read by immunoSEQ multiplex PCR, and TCRdb kept only the in-frame ones, dropping some. The repertoire holds about 200,000 clones, with approximately 79% as singletons. The sequencing sample was made of PBMCs or T cells enriched from blood (not recorded which). Receptor source: a woman in her sixties with acute COVID-19.

This clone appeared many times. This chain links TRBV4-3 with TRBJ2-3; possible D gene TRBD1, 5 bases. Germline-derived CDR1 and CDR2 are LGHNA and YSLEER. The CDR3 contains 13 residues. Trimming took 1 base from V and 6 from J, leaving 8 bases between them. The CDR3 sequence is CASSQAHRDTQYF. CDR3 nucleotides: TGCGCCAGCAGCCAAGCGCACAGGGATACGCAGTATTTT.

This clone was seen only once. The chain combines TRBV10-3 with TRBJ2-5; 9 bases are shared with TRBD2. Germline CDR1 ENHRY, CDR2 SYGVKD. The CDR3 is made up of 12 amino acids. V lost 11 bases and J lost 3; bases outside the gene matches: 4. The CDR3 protein is CAAGGGEETQYF. CDR3 DNA sequence: TGTGCCGCGGGCGGGGGGGAAGAGACCCAGTACTTC.

This clone was seen a few times. The chain carries TRBV6-5 and TRBJ1-6, with TRBD1 matching over 9 bases. The germline V gene has CDR1 MNHEY and CDR2 SVGAGI. V lost 5 bases and J lost 11; bases outside the gene matches: 10. This CDR3 comprises 15 residues. For the CDR3, the DNA is TGTGCCAGCAGTCCGGAGACAGGGGGGGTGGCACCCCTCCACTTT. Its translation is CASSPETGGVAPLHF.

This clone was seen a few times. The rearrangement uses TRBV27 and TRBJ1-1; D perhaps matches TRBD1 (6 bases). Germline V gene sequence: CDR1 MNHEY, CDR2 SMNVEV (reference sequence). V lost 4 bases and J 3 bases, leaving 12 bases between the germline ends. This CDR3 region has 14 residues. This CDR3 reads CASSYGRGYTEAFF. The CDR3 DNA reads as TGTGCCAGCAGTTATGGGAGGGGGTACACTGAAGCTTTCTTT.

The V gene is TRBV11-2, the J gene TRBJ2-5, with D hard to call. V was shortened by 3 bases and J by 3 bases, with 5 bases between the two germline ends. The CDR3 loop spans 12 amino acids. CDR1 SGHAT and CDR2 FQNNGV come from the germline V gene. Here the CDR3 DNA reads TGTGCCAGCAGCTTCCACAAAGAGACCCAGTACTTC. Translation: CASSFHKETQYF.

The gene calls are TRBV27 and TRBJ1-5, with D perhaps matching TRBD1 (5 bases). The CDR3 has 13 residues. The germline CDR1 and CDR2 sequences are MNHEY and SMNVEV (reference sequence). The germline V and J ends were trimmed by 8 bases and 6 bases, with 14 bases remaining between them. In nucleotides, the CDR3 is TGTGCCAGCGCTCAGGGTTTCTTTCAGCCCCAGCATTTT. This sequence encodes CASAQGFFQPQHF.

This clone was observed once. The genes are TRBV7-9 and TRBJ1-1; tentatively, D is TRBD1 (5 bases). V gave up 3 bases and J gave up 3 bases, with 14 bases separating them. Germline CDR1 SEHNR, CDR2 FQNEAQ (reference sequence). CDR3 length: 15 amino acids. This chain's CDR3 is CASSFGGREDTEAFF. CDR3 DNA sequence: TGTGCCAGCAGCTTTGGGGGAAGGGAGGACACTGAAGCTTTCTTT.

The V call is TRBV11-2, the J call TRBJ2-5; no clear D gene. V was cut by 1 base and J by 5 bases, with 14 bases left in between. Per the germline V gene, CDR1 is SGHAT and CDR2 is FQNNGV. This CDR3 spans 15 amino acids. CDR3 coding DNA: TGTGCCAGCAGCTTAGTCCTAGAGGCGTTGGAGACCCAGTACTTC. Its translation: CASSLVLEALETQYF.

CDR3 region: CASSQRRESRHEQYF. CDR3 DNA sequence: TGCGCCAGCAGTCAACGGCGGGAGAGTAGGCACGAGCAGTACTTC. The chain employs TRBV23-1 and TRBJ2-7, with 7 bases aligning to TRBD2. TRBV23-1 is assigned to the ORF class and has an uncertain function. After removal of 2 bases from V and 5 bases from J, the junction contained 9 bases not matched to a gene. The CDR3 has 15 residues.

The chain couples TRBV6-2 or TRBV6-3 to TRBJ1-2; weak D call: TRBD1 (6 bases). The V and J ends lost 2 bases and 7 bases respectively, with 17 bases between them. The CDR3 has 15 residues. CDR1 and CDR2 from the germline V gene are MNHEY and SVGEGT. CDR3 residues: CASSYLPGAVPGYTF. Written as DNA, the CDR3 is TGTGCCAGCAGTTACCTACCAGGGGCAGTTCCTGGCTACACCTTC.

The chain combines TRBV7-8 with TRBJ1-1; TRBD1 might be the D (5 bases). The V end was cut by 5 bases, the J end by 5 bases, with 15 bases between. CDR1 is SGHVS and CDR2 is FQNEAQ in the germline V gene. This CDR3 is built from 14 residues. This CDR3 reads CASSLGPGGTEAFF. The CDR3 region has the DNA TGTGCCAGCAGCCTCGGCCCGGGGGGGACTGAAGCTTTCTTT.

J is TRBJ2-3 and V is TRBV28; TRBD2 is a possible D gene (5 bases). This CDR3 is 13 amino acids long. From germline, CDR1 is MDHEN and CDR2 SYDVKM. Trimming removed 11 bases at V and 3 bases at J, with 15 bases between. In DNA form, the CDR3 reads TGTGCCCCCCCGGGGTGTTTTACAGATACGCAGTATTTT. Its protein product is CAPPGCFTDTQYF.

This clone was observed a few times. The chain carries TRBV19 and TRBJ1-6, with D possibly TRBD1 on 6 matching bases. Germline CDR1 is LNHDA and CDR2 is SQIVND (reference sequence). CDR3 size: 18 residues. V was clipped by 3 bases and J by 9 bases, with 24 bases between them. The CDR3 nucleotides are TGTGCCAGTAGTATCTCAGGCCCAGGGGCGGAAAATAGTTCACCCCTCCACTTT. Encoded protein: CASSISGPGAENSSPLHF. The whole variable domain, filled in from reference TRBV19 and TRBJ1-6, reads DGGITQSPKYLFRKEGQNVTLSCEQNLNHDAMYWYRQDPGQGLRLIYYSQIVNDFQKGDIAEGYSVSREKKESFPLTVTSAQKNPTAFYLCASSISGPGAENSSPLHFGNGTRLTVT.

The chain uses TRBV27 and TRBJ2-5, with TRBD1 identical over 7 bases. This CDR3 region has 15 residues. Losses at the gene ends were 5 bases for V and 5 bases for J; bases not matched to a gene: 11. Germline CDR1 MNHEY, CDR2 SMNVEV (reference sequence). CDR3 nucleotides: TGTGCCAGCAGTCTAACGGGACAGTTCGTCGAGACCCAGTACTTC. It encodes CASSLTGQFVETQYF.

The chain employs TRBV6-2 or TRBV6-3 and TRBJ2-7; 7 bases agree with TRBD2. With 2 bases clipped from V and 0 bases from J, the junction kept 13 bases outside the gene matches. Germline values: CDR1 MNHEY, CDR2 SVGEGT. CDR3 length: 18 residues. CDR3: CASSYAVGAGWASYEQYF. Here the CDR3 DNA reads TGTGCCAGCAGTTACGCAGTAGGAGCGGGGTGGGCCTCCTACGAGCAGTACTTC.

The chain has TRBV5-1 and TRBJ1-2, with D possibly being TRBD1 (6 bases). The V end was cut by 4 bases, the J end by 6 bases, with 13 bases between. Germline V gene lookup returns CDR1 SGHRS and CDR2 YFSETQ. The CDR3 contains 13 residues. The chain's CDR3 is CASSIQGGNGYTF. CDR3 coding DNA: TGCGCCAGCAGCATACAGGGTGGAAATGGCTACACCTTC.

This chain connects TRBV5-5 to TRBJ1-1, with TRBD1 matching 8 bases. This CDR3 has 17 amino acids. Germline V gene lookup returns CDR1 SGHKS and CDR2 YYEKEE (reference sequence). J gave up 10 bases and V 2 bases, and 19 bases lay outside the gene matches. The CDR3 nucleotides read TGTGCCAGCAGCTTAGAGACAGGGGCCAGGAAATCGGTTGGAGCTTTCTTT. Its translation is CASSLETGARKSVGAFF.

This clone has only a few counts. This chain links TRBV9 with TRBJ1-1; possibly TRBD1 for D (5 bases). In germline, CDR1 is SGDLS, CDR2 YYNGEE. V was cut by 6 bases and J by 5 bases, with 17 bases left in between. The CDR3 is 14 amino acids. The chain's CDR3 is CASTLLTGDTEAFF. The CDR3 coding sequence is TGTGCCAGCACCTTGCTAACGGGGGATACTGAAGCTTTCTTT.

The rearrangement joins TRBV14 to TRBJ1-3; tentatively, D is TRBD1 (6 bases). The CDR3 contains 15 residues. CDR1 SGHDN and CDR2 FVKESK come from the germline V gene. Trimming cost V 3 bases and J 3 bases, with 12 bases left between them. The CDR3, as DNA: TGTGCCAGCAGCCAGGCAGGGGCCGTTGGAAACACCATATATTTT. Its translation is CASSQAGAVGNTIYF.

The V gene is TRBV25-1, the J gene TRBJ1-1; D is undetermined. The CDR3 sequence is 12 residues long. Trimming removed 1 base from V and 9 bases from J, with 9 bases in between. Germline CDR1 reads MGHDK; CDR2 reads SYGVNS. In DNA form, the CDR3 reads TGTGCCAGCAGTGAATCGGAGGGCCAAGCTTTCTTT. This sequence encodes CASSESEGQAFF.

This chain joins TRBV30 and TRBJ1-2; D is uncertain. The CDR3 extends over 14 amino acids. The V end lost 2 bases, the J end lost 0 bases, and 10 bases lay between the germline ends. Germline V gene data show CDR1 as GTSNPN and CDR2 as SVGIG (reference sequence). CDR3 bases: TGTGCCTGGAGTCTACCCCCGGCTAACTATGGCTACACCTTC. Translated, it gives CAWSLPPANYGYTF.

This clone was seen a few times. The chain uses TRBV7-2 and TRBJ1-2; no clear D gene. This CDR3 has 15 residues. The germline V gene has CDR1 SGHTA and CDR2 FQGNSA. V was trimmed by 4 bases and J by 2 bases, leaving 14 bases between them. CDR3 coding DNA: TGTGCCAGCAGCTCATCCGGCGCGGTGAACTATGGCTACACCTTC. Its protein product is CASSSSGAVNYGYTF.

The rearrangement joins TRBV30 to TRBJ2-7, with TRBD1 identical over 8 bases. The junction had 12 bases not matched to a gene; V was cut back by 2 bases and J by 3 bases. Germline V gene sequence: CDR1 GTSNPN, CDR2 SVGIG (reference sequence). The CDR3 spans 16 residues. The CDR3 nucleotides are TGTGCCTGGAGTATGGGACAGGACGGACCTGTCTACGAGCAGTACTTC. Translated: CAWSMGQDGPVYEQYF.